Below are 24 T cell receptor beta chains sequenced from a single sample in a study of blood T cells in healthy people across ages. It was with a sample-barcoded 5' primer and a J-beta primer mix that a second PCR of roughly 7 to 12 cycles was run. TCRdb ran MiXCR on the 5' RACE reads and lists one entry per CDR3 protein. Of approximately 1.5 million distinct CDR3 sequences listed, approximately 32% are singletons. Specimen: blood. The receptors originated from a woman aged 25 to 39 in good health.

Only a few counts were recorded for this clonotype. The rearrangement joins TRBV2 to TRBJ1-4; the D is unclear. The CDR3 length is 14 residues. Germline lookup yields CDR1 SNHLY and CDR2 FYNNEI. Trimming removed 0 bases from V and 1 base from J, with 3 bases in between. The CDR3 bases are TGTGCCAGCAGTGAAGCGAGAACTAATGAAAAACTGTTTTTT. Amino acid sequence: CASSEARTNEKLFF.

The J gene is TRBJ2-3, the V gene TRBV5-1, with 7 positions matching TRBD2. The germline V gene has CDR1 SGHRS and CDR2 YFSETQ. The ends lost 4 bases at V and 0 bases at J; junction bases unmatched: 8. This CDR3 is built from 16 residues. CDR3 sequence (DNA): TGCGCCAGCAGCCCGGGGGGACTGTCTAGCACAGATACGCAGTATTTT. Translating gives CASSPGGLSSTDTQYF.

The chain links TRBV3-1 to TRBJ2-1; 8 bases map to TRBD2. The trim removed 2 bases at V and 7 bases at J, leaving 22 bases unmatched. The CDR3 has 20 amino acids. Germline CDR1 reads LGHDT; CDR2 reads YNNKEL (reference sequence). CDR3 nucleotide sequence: TGTGCCAGCAGCCAAACCCCCCTGAGCGGGAGAAGGTCTTTGGAGAATGAGCAGTTCTTC. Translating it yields CASSQTPLSGRRSLENEQFF.

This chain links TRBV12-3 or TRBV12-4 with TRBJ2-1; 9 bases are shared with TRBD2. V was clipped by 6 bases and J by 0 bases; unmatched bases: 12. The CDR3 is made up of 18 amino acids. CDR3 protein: CASRGLSGGQSSYNEQFF. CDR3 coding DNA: TGTGCCAGCAGAGGACTAAGCGGGGGGCAAAGCTCCTACAATGAGCAGTTCTTC.

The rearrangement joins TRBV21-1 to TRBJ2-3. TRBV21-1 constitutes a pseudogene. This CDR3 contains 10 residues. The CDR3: CASSGHTQYF. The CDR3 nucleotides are TGTGCCAGCAGCGGTCATACGCAGTATTTT.

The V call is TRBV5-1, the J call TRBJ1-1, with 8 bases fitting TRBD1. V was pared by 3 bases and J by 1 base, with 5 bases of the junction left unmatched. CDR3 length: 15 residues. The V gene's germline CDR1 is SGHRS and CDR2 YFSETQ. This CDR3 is CASSSDRDPNTEAFF. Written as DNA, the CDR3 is TGCGCCAGCAGCTCGGACAGGGATCCGAACACTGAAGCTTTCTTT.

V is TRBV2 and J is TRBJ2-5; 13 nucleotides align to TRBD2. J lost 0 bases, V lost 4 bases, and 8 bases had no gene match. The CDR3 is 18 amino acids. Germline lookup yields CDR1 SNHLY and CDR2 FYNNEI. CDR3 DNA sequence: TGTGCCAGCAGTGCTGGACTAGCGGGGGTCCGGTACCAAGAGACCCAGTACTTC. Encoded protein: CASSAGLAGVRYQETQYF.

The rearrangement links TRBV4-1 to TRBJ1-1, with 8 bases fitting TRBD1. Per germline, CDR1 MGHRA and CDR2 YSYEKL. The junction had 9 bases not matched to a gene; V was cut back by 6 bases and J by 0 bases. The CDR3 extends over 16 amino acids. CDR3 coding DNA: TGCGCCAGCAGATTTGGCCAGGGGGCTATGAACACTGAAGCTTTCTTT. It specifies CASRFGQGAMNTEAFF.

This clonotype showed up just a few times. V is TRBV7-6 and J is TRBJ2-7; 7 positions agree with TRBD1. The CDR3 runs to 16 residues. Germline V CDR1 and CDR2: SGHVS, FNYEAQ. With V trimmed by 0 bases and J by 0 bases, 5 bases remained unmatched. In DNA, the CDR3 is TGTGCCAGCAGCTTAGCGCTGGACAGGAGCTCCTACGAGCAGTACTTC. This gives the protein CASSLALDRSSYEQYF.

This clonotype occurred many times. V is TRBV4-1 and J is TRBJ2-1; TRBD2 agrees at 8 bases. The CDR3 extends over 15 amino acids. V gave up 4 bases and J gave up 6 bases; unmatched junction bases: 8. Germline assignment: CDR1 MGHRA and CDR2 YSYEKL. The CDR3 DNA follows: TGCGCCAGCAGCCCTTACCGGGGGGGTCCCAATGAGCAGTTCTTC. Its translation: CASSPYRGGPNEQFF.

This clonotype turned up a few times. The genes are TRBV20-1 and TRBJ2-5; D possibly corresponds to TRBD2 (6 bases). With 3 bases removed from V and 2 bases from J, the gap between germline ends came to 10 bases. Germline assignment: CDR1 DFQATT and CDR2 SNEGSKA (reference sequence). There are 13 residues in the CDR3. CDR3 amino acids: CSASQGLQETQYF. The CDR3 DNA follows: TGCAGTGCTAGTCAGGGACTGCAAGAGACCCAGTACTTC.

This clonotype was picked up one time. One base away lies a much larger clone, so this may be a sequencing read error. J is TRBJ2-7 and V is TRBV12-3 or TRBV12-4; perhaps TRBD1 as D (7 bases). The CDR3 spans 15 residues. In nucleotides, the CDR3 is TGTGCCAGCGGTTTAGGCGCAGGGGGGTCTCGGGAGCAGTACTTC. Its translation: CASGLGAGGSREQYF.

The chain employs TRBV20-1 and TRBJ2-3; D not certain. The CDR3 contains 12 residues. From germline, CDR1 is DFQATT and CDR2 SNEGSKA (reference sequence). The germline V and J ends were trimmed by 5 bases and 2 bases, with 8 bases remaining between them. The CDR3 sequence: CSAWADTDTQYF. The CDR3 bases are TGCAGTGCTTGGGCAGACACAGATACGCAGTATTTT.

CDR3 sequence (DNA): TGTGCCAGCAGCCCCGGGACAGTAAACAATGAGCAGTTCTTC. This translates into CASSPGTVNNEQFF. The rearrangement uses TRBV7-9 and TRBJ2-1; 7 bases fit TRBD1. V lost 5 bases, J lost 5 bases, and 6 bases stayed unmatched. The CDR3 covers 14 residues. CDR1 SEHNR and CDR2 FQNEAQ come from the germline V gene (reference sequence).

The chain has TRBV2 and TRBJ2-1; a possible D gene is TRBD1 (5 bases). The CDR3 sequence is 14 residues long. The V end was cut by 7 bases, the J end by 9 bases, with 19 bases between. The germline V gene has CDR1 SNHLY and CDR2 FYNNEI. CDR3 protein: CASKSDTTSREQFF. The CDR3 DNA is TGTGCCAGCAAGTCGGACACCACCTCTCGTGAGCAGTTCTTC.

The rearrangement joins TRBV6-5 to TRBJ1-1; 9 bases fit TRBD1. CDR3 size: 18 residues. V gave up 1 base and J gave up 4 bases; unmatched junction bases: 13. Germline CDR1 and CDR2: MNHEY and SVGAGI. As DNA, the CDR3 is TGTGCCAGCAGTTACTGGGACAGGGAAGTAAGTTCGGGCACTGAAGCTTTCTTT. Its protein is CASSYWDREVSSGTEAFF.

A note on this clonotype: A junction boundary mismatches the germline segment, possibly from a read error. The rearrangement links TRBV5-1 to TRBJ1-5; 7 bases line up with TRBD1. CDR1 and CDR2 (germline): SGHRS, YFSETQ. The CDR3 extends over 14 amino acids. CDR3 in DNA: TGCGCCAGCAGCCTCGGGACAGACAATCAGCCCCGGCATTTT. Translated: CASSLGTDNQPRHF.

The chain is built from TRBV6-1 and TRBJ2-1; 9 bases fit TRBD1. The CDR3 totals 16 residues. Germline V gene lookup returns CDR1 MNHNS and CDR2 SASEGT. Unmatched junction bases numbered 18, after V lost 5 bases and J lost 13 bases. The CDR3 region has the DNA TGTGCCAGCAGTAAGCCCCGGACAGGGGAAGGAGAGACCCAGTTCTTC. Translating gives CASSKPRTGEGETQFF.

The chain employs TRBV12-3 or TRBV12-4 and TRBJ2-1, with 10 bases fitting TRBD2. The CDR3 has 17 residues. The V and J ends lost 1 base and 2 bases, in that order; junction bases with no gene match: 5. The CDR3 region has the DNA TGTGCCAGCAGTTTAGAACTAGCGGGACTTACCTACAATGAGCAGTTCTTC. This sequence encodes CASSLELAGLTYNEQFF.

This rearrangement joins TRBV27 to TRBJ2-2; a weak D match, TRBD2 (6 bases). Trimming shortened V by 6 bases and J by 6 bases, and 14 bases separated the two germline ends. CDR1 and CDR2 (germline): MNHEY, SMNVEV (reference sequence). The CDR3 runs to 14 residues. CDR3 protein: CASRLTGSAGELFF. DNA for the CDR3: TGTGCCAGCAGGTTAACCGGGAGCGCCGGGGAGCTGTTTTTT.

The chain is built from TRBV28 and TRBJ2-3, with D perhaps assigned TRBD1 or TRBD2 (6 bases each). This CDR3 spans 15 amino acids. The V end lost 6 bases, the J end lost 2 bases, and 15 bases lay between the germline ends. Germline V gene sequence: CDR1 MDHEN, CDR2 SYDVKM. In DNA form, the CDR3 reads TGTGCCAGCAGCAGGCGGGACACCGCCACAGATACGCAGTATTTT. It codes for CASSRRDTATDTQYF.

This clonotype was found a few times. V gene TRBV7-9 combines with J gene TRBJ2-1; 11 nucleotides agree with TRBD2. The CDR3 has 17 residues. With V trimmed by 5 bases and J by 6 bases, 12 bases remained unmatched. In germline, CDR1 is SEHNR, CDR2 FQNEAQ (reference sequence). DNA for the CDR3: TGTGCCAGCAGCCTGACTAGCGGGGCTCGGAGAGGCAATGAGCAGTTCTTC. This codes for CASSLTSGARRGNEQFF.

CDR3 region: CAWSTGPLTNIQYF. CDR3 nucleotide sequence: TGTGCCTGGAGTACCGGGCCGCTTACAAACATTCAGTACTTC. The chain links TRBV30 to TRBJ2-4; no definite D call. V was shortened by 2 bases and J by 6 bases, with 14 bases between the two germline ends. CDR1 is GTSNPN, CDR2 SVGIG, per germline (reference sequence). There are 14 residues in the CDR3. The whole variable domain, filled in from reference TRBV30 and TRBJ2-4, reads SQTIHQWPATLVQPVGSPLSLECTVEGTSNPNLYWYRQAAGRGLQLLFYSVGIGQISSEVPQNLSASRPQDRQFILSSKKLLLSDSGFYLCAWSTGPLTNIQYFGAGTRLSVL.

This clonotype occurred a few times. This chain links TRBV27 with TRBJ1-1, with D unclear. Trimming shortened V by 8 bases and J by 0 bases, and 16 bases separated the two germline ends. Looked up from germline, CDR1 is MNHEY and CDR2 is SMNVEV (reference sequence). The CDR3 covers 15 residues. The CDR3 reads CASGPRGQLNTEAFF. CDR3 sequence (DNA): TGTGCCAGCGGACCCAGAGGCCAGCTGAACACTGAAGCTTTCTTT.